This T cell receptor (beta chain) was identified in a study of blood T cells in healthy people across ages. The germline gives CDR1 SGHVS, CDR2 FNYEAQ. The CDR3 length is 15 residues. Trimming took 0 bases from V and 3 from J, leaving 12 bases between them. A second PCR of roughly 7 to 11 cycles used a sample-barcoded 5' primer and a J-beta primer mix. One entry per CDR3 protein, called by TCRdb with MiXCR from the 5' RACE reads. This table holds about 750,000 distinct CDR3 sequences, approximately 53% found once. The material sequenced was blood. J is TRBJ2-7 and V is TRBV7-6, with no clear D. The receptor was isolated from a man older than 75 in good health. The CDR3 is CASSLADSQNYEQYF. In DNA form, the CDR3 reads TGTGCCAGCAGCTTAGCGGATTCACAGAACTACGAGCAGTACTTC.